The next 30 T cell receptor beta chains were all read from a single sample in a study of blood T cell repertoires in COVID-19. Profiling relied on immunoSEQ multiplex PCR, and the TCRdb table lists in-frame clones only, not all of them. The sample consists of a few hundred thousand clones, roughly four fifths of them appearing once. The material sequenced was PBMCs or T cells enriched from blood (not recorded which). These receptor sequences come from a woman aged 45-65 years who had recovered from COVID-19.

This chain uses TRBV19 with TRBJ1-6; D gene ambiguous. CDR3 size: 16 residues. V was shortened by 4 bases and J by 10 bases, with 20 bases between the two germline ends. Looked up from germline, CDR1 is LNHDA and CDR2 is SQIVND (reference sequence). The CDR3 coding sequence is TGTGCCAGTAGTACCACCCTGTCGGGTCTGGAATCACCCCTCCACTTT. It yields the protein CASSTTLSGLESPLHF.

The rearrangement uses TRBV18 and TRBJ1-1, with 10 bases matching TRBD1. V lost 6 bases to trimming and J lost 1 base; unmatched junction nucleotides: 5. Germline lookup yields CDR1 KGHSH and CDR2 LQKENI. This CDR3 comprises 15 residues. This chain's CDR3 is CASSTGQGRNTEAFF. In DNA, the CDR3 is TGTGCCAGCTCTACGGGACAGGGGAGGAACACTGAAGCTTTCTTT.

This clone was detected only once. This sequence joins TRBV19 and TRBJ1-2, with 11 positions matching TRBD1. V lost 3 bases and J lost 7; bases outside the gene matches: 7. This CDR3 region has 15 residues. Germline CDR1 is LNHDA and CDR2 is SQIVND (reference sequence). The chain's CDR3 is CASSMDRGRFSGYTF. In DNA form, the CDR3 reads TGTGCCAGTAGTATGGACAGGGGGCGGTTCTCTGGCTACACCTTC.

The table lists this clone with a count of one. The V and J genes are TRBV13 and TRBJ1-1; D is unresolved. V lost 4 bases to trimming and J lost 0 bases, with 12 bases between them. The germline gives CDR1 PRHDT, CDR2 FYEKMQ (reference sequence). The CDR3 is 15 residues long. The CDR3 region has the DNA TGTGCCAGCAGCTCCCGCAGCGTGGTGAACACTGAAGCTTTCTTT. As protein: CASSSRSVVNTEAFF.

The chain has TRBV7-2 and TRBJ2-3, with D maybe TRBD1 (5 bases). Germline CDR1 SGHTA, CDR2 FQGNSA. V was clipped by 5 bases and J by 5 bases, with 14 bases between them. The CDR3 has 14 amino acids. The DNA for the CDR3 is TGTGCCAGCAGCCGGAACCGACAGAGAGATACGCAGTATTTT. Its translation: CASSRNRQRDTQYF.

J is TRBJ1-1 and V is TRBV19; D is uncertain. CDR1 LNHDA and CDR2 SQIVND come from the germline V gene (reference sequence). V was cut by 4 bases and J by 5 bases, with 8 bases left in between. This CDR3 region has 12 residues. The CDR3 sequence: CASSKFHTEAFF. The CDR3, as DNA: TGTGCCAGTAGTAAATTTCATACTGAAGCTTTCTTT.

The CDR3 region has the DNA TGTGCCAGCAGTTTGGCGACAGTTGAGCTGTTTTTT. As protein: CASSLATVELFF. The rearrangement uses TRBV12-3 or TRBV12-4 and TRBJ1-4, with D possibly matching TRBD1 (5 bases). V was clipped by 3 bases and J by 14 bases, with 13 bases between them. The CDR3 is 12 amino acids.

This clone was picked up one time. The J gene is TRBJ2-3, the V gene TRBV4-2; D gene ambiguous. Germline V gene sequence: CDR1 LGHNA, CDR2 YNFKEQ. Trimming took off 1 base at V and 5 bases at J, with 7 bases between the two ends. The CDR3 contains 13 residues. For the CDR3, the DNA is TGTGCCAGCAGCCAAGTTGGAGTAGATACGCAGTATTTT. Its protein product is CASSQVGVDTQYF.

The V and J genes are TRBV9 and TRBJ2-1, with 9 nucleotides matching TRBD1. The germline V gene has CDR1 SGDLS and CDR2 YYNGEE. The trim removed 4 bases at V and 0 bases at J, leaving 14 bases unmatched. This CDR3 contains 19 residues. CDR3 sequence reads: CASSLNYRDRAASYNEQFF. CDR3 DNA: TGTGCCAGCAGCCTCAACTACCGGGACAGGGCGGCCTCCTACAATGAGCAGTTCTTC.

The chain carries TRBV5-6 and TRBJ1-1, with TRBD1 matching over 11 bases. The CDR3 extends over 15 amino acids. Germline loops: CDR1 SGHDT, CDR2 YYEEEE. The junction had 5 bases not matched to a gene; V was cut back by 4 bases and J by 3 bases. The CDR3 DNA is TGTGCCAGCAGCGGCAGGGACAGGGGGGACACTGAAGCTTTCTTT. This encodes CASSGRDRGDTEAFF.

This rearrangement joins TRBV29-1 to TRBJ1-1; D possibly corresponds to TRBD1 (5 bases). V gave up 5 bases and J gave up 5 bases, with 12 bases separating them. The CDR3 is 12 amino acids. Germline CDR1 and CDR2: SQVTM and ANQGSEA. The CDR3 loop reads CSVIDSMTEAFF. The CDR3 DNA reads TGCAGCGTTATAGACAGCATGACTGAAGCTTTCTTT.

The CDR3 here is CASSAALAQDHNEQFF. Written as DNA, the CDR3 is TGTGCCAGCAGCGCCGCGCTAGCGCAAGACCACAATGAGCAGTTCTTC. V gene TRBV9 combines with J gene TRBJ2-1, with D tentatively TRBD2 (6 bases). The V gene lost 3 bases and the J gene lost 5 bases, with 18 bases spanning the gap. Germline loops: CDR1 SGDLS, CDR2 YYNGEE. The CDR3 is 16 amino acids.

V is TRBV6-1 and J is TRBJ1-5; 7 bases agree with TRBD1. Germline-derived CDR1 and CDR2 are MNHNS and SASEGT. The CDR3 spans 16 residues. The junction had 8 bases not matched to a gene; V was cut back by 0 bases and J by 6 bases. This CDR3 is CASSEALGQNGQPQHF. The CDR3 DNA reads TGTGCCAGCAGTGAAGCCTTGGGACAGAATGGTCAGCCCCAGCATTTT.

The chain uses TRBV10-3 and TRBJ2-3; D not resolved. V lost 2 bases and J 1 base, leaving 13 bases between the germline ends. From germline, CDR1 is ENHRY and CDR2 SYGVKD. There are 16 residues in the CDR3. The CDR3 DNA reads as TGTGCCATCAGTGAGGGGCGAATAACTGGCACAGATACGCAGTATTTT. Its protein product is CAISEGRITGTDTQYF.

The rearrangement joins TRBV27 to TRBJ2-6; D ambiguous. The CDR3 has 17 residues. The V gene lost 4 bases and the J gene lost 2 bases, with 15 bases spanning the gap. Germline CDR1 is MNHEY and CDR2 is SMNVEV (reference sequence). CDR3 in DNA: TGTGCCAGCAGTTATTACAGCCTTCTTGCTGGGGCCAACGTCCTGACTTTC. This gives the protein CASSYYSLLAGANVLTF.

Here the CDR3 reads CSVSKTGWTEAFF. Here the CDR3 DNA reads TGCAGCGTTTCTAAAACAGGGTGGACTGAAGCTTTCTTT. This chain uses TRBV29-1 with TRBJ1-1; tentative D call: TRBD1 (6 bases). Trimming removed 5 bases from V and 5 bases from J, with 15 bases in between. The V gene's germline CDR1 is SQVTM and CDR2 ANQGSEA. This CDR3 contains 13 residues. Looking up the rest from reference TRBV29-1 and TRBJ1-1 gives the full variable domain: SAVISQKPSRDICQRGTSLTIQCQVDSQVTMMFWYRQQPGQSLTLIATANQGSEATYESGFVIDKFPISRPNLTFSTLTVSNMSPEDSSIYLCSVSKTGWTEAFFGQGTRLTVV.

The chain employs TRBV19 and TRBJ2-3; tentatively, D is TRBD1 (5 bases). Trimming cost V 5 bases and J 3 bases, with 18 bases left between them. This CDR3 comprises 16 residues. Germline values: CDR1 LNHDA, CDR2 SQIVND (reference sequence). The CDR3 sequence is CASSQAAGIRTDTQYF. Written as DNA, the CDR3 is TGTGCCAGTAGTCAGGCGGCAGGGATTAGGACAGATACGCAGTATTTT.

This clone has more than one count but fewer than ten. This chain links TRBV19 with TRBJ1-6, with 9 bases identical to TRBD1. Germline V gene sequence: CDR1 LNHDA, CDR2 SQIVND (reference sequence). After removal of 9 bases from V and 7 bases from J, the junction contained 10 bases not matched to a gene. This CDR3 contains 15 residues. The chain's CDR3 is CASRDRAILNSPLHF. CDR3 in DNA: TGTGCCAGCAGGGACAGGGCCATTTTGAATTCACCCCTCCACTTT.

The CDR3 nucleotides are TGTGCCAGCAGCGTACGGGACAACTACGAGCAGTACTTC. Its protein is CASSVRDNYEQYF. This sequence joins TRBV9 and TRBJ2-7; D might be TRBD1 (6 bases). V was shortened by 1 base and J by 3 bases, with 8 bases between the two germline ends. This CDR3 has 13 residues. Germline loops: CDR1 SGDLS, CDR2 YYNGEE.

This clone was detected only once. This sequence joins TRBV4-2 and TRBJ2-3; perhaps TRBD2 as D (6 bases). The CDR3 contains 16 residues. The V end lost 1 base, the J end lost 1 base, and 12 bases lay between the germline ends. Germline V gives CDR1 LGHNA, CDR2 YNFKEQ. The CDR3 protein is CASSQAMASGTDTQYF. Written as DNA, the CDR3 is TGTGCCAGCAGCCAAGCGATGGCTAGCGGCACAGATACGCAGTATTTT.

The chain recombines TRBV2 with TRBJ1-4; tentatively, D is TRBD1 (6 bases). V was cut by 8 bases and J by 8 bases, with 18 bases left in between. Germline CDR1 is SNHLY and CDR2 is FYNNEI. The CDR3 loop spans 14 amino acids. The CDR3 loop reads CASGSRGLNEKLFF. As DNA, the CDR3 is TGTGCCAGCGGTTCCAGGGGCCTTAACGAAAAACTGTTTTTT.

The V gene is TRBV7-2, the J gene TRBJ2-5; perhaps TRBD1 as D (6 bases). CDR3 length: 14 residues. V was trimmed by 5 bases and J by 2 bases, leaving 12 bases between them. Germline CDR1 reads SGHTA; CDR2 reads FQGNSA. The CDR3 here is CASSLRTEQETQYF. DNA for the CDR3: TGTGCCAGCAGCCTCAGGACAGAACAAGAGACCCAGTACTTC.

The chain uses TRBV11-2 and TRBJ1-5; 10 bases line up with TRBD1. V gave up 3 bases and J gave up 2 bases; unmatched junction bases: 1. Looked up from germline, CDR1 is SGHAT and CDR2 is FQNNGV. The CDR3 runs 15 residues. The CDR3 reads CASSLGTGGNQPQHF. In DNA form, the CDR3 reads TGTGCCAGCAGCTTGGGGACAGGGGGCAATCAGCCCCAGCATTTT.

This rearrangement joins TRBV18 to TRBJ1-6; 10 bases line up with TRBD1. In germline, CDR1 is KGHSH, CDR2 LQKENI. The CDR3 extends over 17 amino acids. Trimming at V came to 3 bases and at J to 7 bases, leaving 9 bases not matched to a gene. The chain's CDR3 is CASSPGQGTLANSPLHF. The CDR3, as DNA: TGTGCCAGCTCACCGGGACAGGGGACTCTTGCCAATTCACCCCTCCACTTT.

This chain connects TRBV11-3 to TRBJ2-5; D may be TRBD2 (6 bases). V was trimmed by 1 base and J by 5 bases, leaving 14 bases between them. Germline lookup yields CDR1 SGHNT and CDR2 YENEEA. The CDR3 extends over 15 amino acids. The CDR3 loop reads CASSLGTPTRETQYF. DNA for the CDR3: TGTGCCAGCAGCTTAGGCACCCCGACTAGGGAGACCCAGTACTTC.

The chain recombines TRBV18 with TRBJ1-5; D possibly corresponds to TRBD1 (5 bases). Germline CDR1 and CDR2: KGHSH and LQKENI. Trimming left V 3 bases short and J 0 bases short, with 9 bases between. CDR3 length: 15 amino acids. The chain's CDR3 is CASSPRVYSNQPQHF. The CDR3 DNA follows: TGTGCCAGCTCACCCAGGGTATATAGCAATCAGCCCCAGCATTTT.

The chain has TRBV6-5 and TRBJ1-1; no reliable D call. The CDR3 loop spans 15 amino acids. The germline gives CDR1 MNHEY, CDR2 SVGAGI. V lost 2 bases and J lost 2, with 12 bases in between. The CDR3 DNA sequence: TGTGCCAGCAGTTACCAGCCACCGGGTAACACTGAAGCTTTCTTT. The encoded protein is CASSYQPPGNTEAFF.

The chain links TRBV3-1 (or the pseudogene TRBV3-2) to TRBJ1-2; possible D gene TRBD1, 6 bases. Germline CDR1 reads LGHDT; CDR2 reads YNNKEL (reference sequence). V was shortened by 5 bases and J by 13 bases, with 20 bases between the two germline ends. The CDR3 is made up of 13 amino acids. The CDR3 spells CASSETPGGLRTF. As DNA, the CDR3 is TGTGCCAGCAGCGAGACCCCGGGGGGCCTTCGCACCTTC.

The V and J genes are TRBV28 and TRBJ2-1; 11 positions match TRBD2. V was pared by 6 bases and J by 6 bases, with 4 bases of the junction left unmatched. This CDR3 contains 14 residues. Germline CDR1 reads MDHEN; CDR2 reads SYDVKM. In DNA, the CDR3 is TGTGCCAGCAGCCCACTAGCGGGAGTCAATGAGCAGTTCTTC. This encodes CASSPLAGVNEQFF.

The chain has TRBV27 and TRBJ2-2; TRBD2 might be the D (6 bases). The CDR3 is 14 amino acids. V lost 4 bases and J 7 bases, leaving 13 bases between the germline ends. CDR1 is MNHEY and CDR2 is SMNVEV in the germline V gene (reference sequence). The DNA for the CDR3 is TGTGCCAGCAGTTGGTCAGGGCGGGACGGGGAGCTGTTTTTT. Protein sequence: CASSWSGRDGELFF.